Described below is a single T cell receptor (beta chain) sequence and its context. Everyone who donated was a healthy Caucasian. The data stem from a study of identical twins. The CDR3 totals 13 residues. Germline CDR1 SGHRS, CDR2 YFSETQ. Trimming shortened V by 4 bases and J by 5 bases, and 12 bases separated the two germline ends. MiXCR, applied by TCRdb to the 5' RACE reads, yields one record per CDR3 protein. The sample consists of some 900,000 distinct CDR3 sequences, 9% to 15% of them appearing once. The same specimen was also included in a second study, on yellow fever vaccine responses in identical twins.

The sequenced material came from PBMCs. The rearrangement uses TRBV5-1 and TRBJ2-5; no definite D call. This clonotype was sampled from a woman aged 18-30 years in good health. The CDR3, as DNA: TGCGCCAGCAGCCCTCTCGACAAGGAGACCCAGTACTTC. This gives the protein CASSPLDKETQYF.